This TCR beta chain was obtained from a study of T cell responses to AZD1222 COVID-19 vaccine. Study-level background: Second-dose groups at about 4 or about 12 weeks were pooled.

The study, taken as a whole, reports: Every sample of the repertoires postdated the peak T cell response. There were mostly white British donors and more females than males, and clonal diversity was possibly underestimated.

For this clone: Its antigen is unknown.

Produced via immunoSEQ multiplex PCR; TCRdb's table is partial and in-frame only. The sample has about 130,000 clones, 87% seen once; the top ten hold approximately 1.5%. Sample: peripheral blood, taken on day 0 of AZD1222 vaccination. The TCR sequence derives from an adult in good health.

CDR3 sequence: CASSAGQRGYTF. The CDR3 nucleotides are TGTGCCAGCAGCGCGGGACAACGTGGCTACACCTTC. The chain links TRBV7-8 to TRBJ1-2; maybe TRBD1 (6 bases). Germline V gene lookup returns CDR1 SGHVS and CDR2 FQNEAQ. The V end was cut by 5 bases, the J end by 7 bases, with 11 bases between. The CDR3 covers 12 residues.